This TCR beta chain was captured by sequencing in a study of T cell repertoires in cytomegalovirus infection. In germline, CDR1 is SEHNR, CDR2 FQNEAQ (reference sequence). The V end was cut by 5 bases, the J end by 3 bases, with 8 bases between. The CDR3 sequence is 12 residues long. This clonotype was counted a few times. One entry per CDR3 protein, called by TCRdb with MiXCR from the reads. The sample gives hundreds of thousands of distinct CDR3 sequences, 24% of which show up once; around 7.6% is in the top ten. Sequenced material: CD8+ T cells from PBMCs. The TCR sequence derives from a human donor in good health (CMV status not recorded). Some clones in this sample may be carry-over from other donors' samples. The chain has TRBV7-9 and TRBJ2-7; D perhaps matches TRBD2 (5 bases). The CDR3 protein is CASSAGHYEQYF. In DNA, the CDR3 is TGTGCCAGCAGCGCGGGCCACTACGAGCAGTACTTC. Using reference TRBV7-9 and TRBJ2-7 for the parts outside the CDR3, the full variable domain is DTGVSQNPRHKITKRGQNVTFRCDPISEHNRLYWYRQTLGQGPEFLTYFQNEAQLEKSRLLSDRFSAERPKGSFSTLEIQRTEQGDSAMYLCASSAGHYEQYFGPGTRLTVT.